Listed below are T cell receptor beta chains from one sample, sequenced in a study of regulatory T cells in long-lasting Graves disease. TCRdb re-called the multiplex PCR reads with MiXCR, one entry per CDR3 protein. The profile shows roughly 400,000 distinct CDR3 sequences, around 21% of them singletons. Sequencing was performed on peripheral blood mononuclear cells (PBMCs), taken when the disease was refractory, from a patient treated with antithyroid drugs. These receptors originate from a female donor with Graves disease. CDR3s include the opening cysteine and the closing phenylalanine or tryptophan. The order of the fields is V gene, D gene, J gene, clone size, CDR3 DNA, CDR3 protein. A D gene is named only where the DNA matches it firmly. For some rows the clone size is stated as once, few or many, or as a class when expanded; others skip it.

>TRBV5-8|TRBD1|TRBJ2-5|many
TGTGCCAGCAGCCTAATGGACAGGGTATTACAAGAGACCCAGTACTTC
CASSLMDRVLQETQYF
>TRBV5-6|TRBD1|TRBJ1-1|many
TGTGCCAGCAGCTCGAGACAGGGAATGAACACTGAAGCTTTCTTT
CASSSRQGMNTEAFF
>TRBV6-1|NA|TRBJ1-1|many
TGTGCCAGCAGTGAGATCGTGGAGAACACTGAAGCTTTCTTT
CASSEIVENTEAFF
>TRBV27|NA|TRBJ2-5|many
TGTGCCAGCTGCCTGTTAGGCAGGGAAGAGACCCAGTACTTC
CASCLLGREETQYF
>TRBV6-1|NA|TRBJ1-2|many
TGTGCCAGCAGTGAAATGAACTATGGCTACACCTTC
CASSEMNYGYTF
>TRBV7-9|NA|TRBJ2-7|NA
TGTGCCAGCAGCCCCTCGGGGGTGACCTACGAGCAGTACTTC
CASSPSGVTYEQYF
>TRBV5-6|TRBD1|TRBJ1-6|many
TGTGCCAGCAGCTCCTCCGGGACAGCGAGTTCACCCCTCCACTTT
CASSSSGTASSPLHF
>TRBV10-3|TRBD1|TRBJ1-1|NA
TGTGCCACTACAGGGGACACTGAAGCTTTCTTT
CATTGDTEAFF
>TRBV6-9|NA|TRBJ1-5|few
TGTGCCAGCAGTTTGTACCGGGACCCATTCGGCCCCCAGCATTTT
CASSLYRDPFGPQHF
>TRBV30|TRBD1|TRBJ1-1|NA
TGTGCCTGGAATCTCGGACAGGGGAGAACTGAAGCTTTCTTT
CAWNLGQGRTEAFF
>TRBV12-3/TRBV12-4|NA|TRBJ2-3|NA
TGTGCCAGCAGTTCAGGGGGGAGTACGCAGTATTTT
CASSSGGSTQYF
>TRBV27|NA|TRBJ2-5|many
TGTGCCAGCAGTCCCCCCCCGGGTCGCGGGACCCAGTACTTC
CASSPPPGRGTQYF
>TRBV6-1|NA|TRBJ1-5|few
TGTGCCAGCAGACCGGGTCACAATCAGCCCCAGCATTTT
CASRPGHNQPQHF
>TRBV6-5|NA|TRBJ2-1|NA
TGTGCCAGCAGTTACGCGGAGGTTAATGAGCAGTTCTTC
CASSYAEVNEQFF
>TRBV24-1|NA|TRBJ2-2|few
TGTGCCACCAGGCCGGGACAGAACACCGGGGAGCTGTTTTTT
CATRPGQNTGELFF
>TRBV27|NA|TRBJ2-7|many
TGTGCCAGCAGTTTAATGTGGGTCAAGGGGCTGTCGGGGCGCTCCTACGAGCAGTACTTC
CASSLMWVKGLSGRSYEQYF
>TRBV19|TRBD2|TRBJ2-5|few
TGTGCCAGTAGTACGGGACTAGCGGGAGAGACCCAGTACTTC
CASSTGLAGETQYF
>TRBV3-1|NA|TRBJ2-7|few
TGTGCCAGCAGCCCAGGGACCTCTCCTATATACGAGCAGTACTTC
CASSPGTSPIYEQYF
>TRBV12-3/TRBV12-4|NA|TRBJ2-3|NA
TGTGCCAGCAGGCGAGGGAGAGATACGCAGTATTTT
CASRRGRDTQYF
>TRBV5-1|NA|TRBJ1-4|NA
TGCGCCAGCAGCTTGAGCTCAGGGTCTAATGAAAAACTGTTTTTT
CASSLSSGSNEKLFF
>TRBV7-9|NA|TRBJ1-5|NA
TGTGCCAGCAGCTCGTACGACGGGGCCCAGCATTTT
CASSSYDGAQHF
>TRBV7-9|NA|TRBJ1-2|many
TGCGCCAGCAGCTTAAGGGGAGATGGCTACACCTTC
CASSLRGDGYTF
>TRBV7-3|TRBD1|TRBJ2-2|NA
TGTGCCAGCAGCGCCGGGACAGGGGCGACCGGGGAGCTGTTTTTT
CASSAGTGATGELFF
>TRBV28|TRBD2|TRBJ2-1|few
TGTGCCAGCAGTTTTCCCTCTAGCGGAGGGTACAATGAGCAGTTCTTC
CASSFPSSGGYNEQFF
>TRBV27|NA|TRBJ1-5|NA
TGTGCCAACAGTTTATCTATGGGGTCTCAGCCCCAGCATTTT
CANSLSMGSQPQHF
>TRBV7-8|NA|TRBJ2-1|few
TGTGCCAGCAGCCTGGGACACACCCCGGGGAATGAGCAGTTCTTC
CASSLGHTPGNEQFF
>TRBV5-1|NA|TRBJ2-1|NA
TGCGCCAGCTCTTCGGGGGGCGGGAGTTACAATGAGCGGTTCTTC
CASSSGGGSYNERFF
>TRBV12-3/TRBV12-4|NA|TRBJ2-2|many
TGTGCCAGCCGGGGGCTAACCGGGGAGCTGTTTTTT
CASRGLTGELFF
>TRBV7-9|NA|TRBJ1-4|few
TGTGCCAGCAGCTTAGTAGCTGCAACTAATGAAAAACTGTTTTTT
CASSLVAATNEKLFF
>TRBV11-2|NA|TRBJ1-6|many
TGTGCCAGCAGCTTAGAGGCCAGGACCAATTCACCCCTCCACTTT
CASSLEARTNSPLHF
>TRBV7-2|TRBD2|TRBJ2-5|many
TGTGCCAGCAGGGGGGGAACGGGGGGAGAGACCCAGTACTTC
CASRGGTGGETQYF
>TRBV20-1|NA|TRBJ1-4|NA
TGCAGTGCTAGATCGGGGCAAGGGGAAAAACTGTTTTTT
CSARSGQGEKLFF
>TRBV7-7|TRBD1|TRBJ2-5|many
TGTGCTAGCAGCGTGGACAGGGGTTCCGAGACCCAGTACTTC
CASSVDRGSETQYF
>TRBV5-5|NA|TRBJ1-1|NA
TGTGCCAGCAGCTCGGGACAATACGCTGAAGCTTTCTTT
CASSSGQYAEAFF
>TRBV29-1|TRBD1|TRBJ1-4|NA
TGCAGCGTTCGGGGGGCAGGGGGAGAAAAACTGTTTTTT
CSVRGAGGEKLFF
>TRBV20-1|TRBD2|TRBJ2-7|many
TGCAGTGCCCTCGTCCTGCGGGAGACTTACGAGCAGTACTTC
CSALVLRETYEQYF
>TRBV7-9|TRBD2|TRBJ2-7|many
TGTGCCAGCAGCTCCGGACTAGCGCCATCCTACGAGCAGTACTTC
CASSSGLAPSYEQYF
>TRBV27|NA|TRBJ2-6|many
TGTGCCAGCCGAACATCATATTCTGGGGCCAACGTCCTGACTTTC
CASRTSYSGANVLTF
>TRBV28|NA|TRBJ2-2|many
TGTGCCAGCATGGTCGGATCGAACACCGGGGAGCTGTTTTTT
CASMVGSNTGELFF
>TRBV15|NA|TRBJ2-5|many
TGTGCCACCGGGGGAGAGGGAGTTAGAGGAGAGACCCAGTACTTC
CATGGEGVRGETQYF
>TRBV29-1|TRBD2|TRBJ2-7|NA
TGCAGCGTTATCGTGGCCGGGGAGGGGTTCTCCTACGAGCAGTACTTC
CSVIVAGEGFSYEQYF
>TRBV27|NA|TRBJ1-2|many
TGTGCCAGCAGTCACCACTCCGGGGAGGGACCTAACTATGGCTACACCTTC
CASSHHSGEGPNYGYTF
>TRBV6-2/TRBV6-3|NA|TRBJ1-1|few
TGTGCCAGCAGTTATTACAACACTGAAGCTTTCTTT
CASSYYNTEAFF
>TRBV5-1|TRBD1|TRBJ1-4|NA
TGCGCCAGCAGCTTGGGCCAGGGGGCGAAAGAAAAACTGTTTTTT
CASSLGQGAKEKLFF
>TRBV29-1|TRBD2|TRBJ2-7|NA
TGCAGCGTTGAACTAGCGGGCGAGCAGTACTTC
CSVELAGEQYF
>TRBV30|NA|TRBJ2-5|many
TGTGCCTGGAGTGAGGACTCCGGGGAGACCCAGTACTTC
CAWSEDSGETQYF
>TRBV7-2|NA|TRBJ2-7|many
TGTGCCAGCAGCTTAGGCGGAGGGTCTGGCGAGCAGTACTTC
CASSLGGGSGEQYF
>TRBV19|NA|TRBJ2-7|NA
TGTGCCAGTAGTATCGCCTTACACGGAATCTACGAGCAGTACTTC
CASSIALHGIYEQYF
>TRBV6-1|NA|TRBJ2-1|NA
TGTGCCAGCACCCCTCGGGGTGGTGAGCAGTTCTTC
CASTPRGGEQFF
>TRBV11-2|TRBD1|TRBJ2-7|many
TGTGCCAGCAGCTTATTCTGGGACAGGGAGGAGTACGCGCAGTACTTC
CASSLFWDREEYAQYF
>TRBV2|TRBD1|TRBJ2-6|many
TGTGCCAGCAGTGACGGAGGGGACAGGACTTTTCCTGGGGCCAACGTCCTGACTTTC
CASSDGGDRTFPGANVLTF
>TRBV18|TRBD1|TRBJ2-7|few
TGTGCCAGCTCAGCACCGGGACAGGGGGCTTCCTACGAGCAGTACTTC
CASSAPGQGASYEQYF
>TRBV2|TRBD1|TRBJ1-5|few
TGTGCCAGCAGGGACAGGGGGATTAAGCCCCAGCATTTT
CASRDRGIKPQHF
>TRBV6-1|TRBD2|TRBJ2-5|many
TGTGCCAGCACATACACTAGCGGGAGTTCGGGGACCCAGTACTTC
CASTYTSGSSGTQYF